The 31 T cell receptor beta chains below come from one sample, sequenced in a study of chemoradiotherapy in HPV16-positive cancers. Only in-frame clones appear in the TCRdb table, and some are missing; sequencing was by immunoSEQ multiplex PCR. The data hold about 35,000 clones, with around four fifths observed a single time. The sample in question was blood, obtained from a patient who underwent chemoradiotherapy. These receptors all stem from a human donor with HPV-associated anogenital cancer.

The chain links TRBV6-6 to TRBJ2-7; the match to TRBD2 covers 10 bases. The junction had 8 bases not matched to a gene; V was cut back by 7 bases and J by 5 bases. Looked up from germline, CDR1 is MNHNY and CDR2 is SVGAGI (reference sequence). This CDR3 has 14 amino acids. As DNA, the CDR3 is TGTGCCAGCAACCCCGGGACTAGCGTACACGAGCAGTACTTC. Translation: CASNPGTSVHEQYF.

V and J are TRBV7-9 and TRBJ1-2; D possibly corresponds to TRBD1 (5 bases). Trimming cost V 2 bases and J 8 bases, with 12 bases left between them. Germline assignment: CDR1 SEHNR and CDR2 FQNEAQ (reference sequence). The CDR3 loop spans 13 amino acids. DNA of the CDR3: TGTGCCAGCAGCTTAAGAGCTGGGGACGGCTACACCTTC. The encoded protein is CASSLRAGDGYTF.

This clone came up once. The chain couples TRBV6-1 to TRBJ2-1, with TRBD1 matching 8 bases. The CDR3 runs to 17 residues. After removal of 4 bases from V and 4 bases from J, the junction contained 12 bases not matched to a gene. Germline CDR1 reads MNHNS; CDR2 reads SASEGT. DNA for the CDR3: TGTGCCAGCAGTGCCATTTCTGGGACAGGTGCGTACAATGAGCAGTTCTTC. The encoded protein is CASSAISGTGAYNEQFF.

The chain recombines TRBV2 with TRBJ1-2; D is possibly TRBD1 (5 bases). V gave up 2 bases and J gave up 4 bases, with 11 bases separating them. This CDR3 is built from 14 residues. CDR1 and CDR2 from the germline V gene are SNHLY and FYNNEI. The CDR3 DNA follows: TGTGCCAGCAGTGAATACGGGGACCTCTATGGCTACACCTTC. Translation gives CASSEYGDLYGYTF.

The V and J genes are TRBV7-3 and TRBJ1-2; TRBD1 is a possible D gene (6 bases). CDR3 size: 17 residues. The germline CDR1 and CDR2 sequences are SGHTA and FQGTGA. Trimming took off 5 bases at V and 0 bases at J, with 19 bases between the two ends. The chain's CDR3 is CASSPAGTRDANYGYTF. CDR3 in DNA: TGTGCCAGCAGCCCCGCCGGGACACGGGATGCTAACTATGGCTACACCTTC.

The genes are TRBV7-2 and TRBJ1-4; 7 nucleotides line up with TRBD1. J was trimmed by 6 bases and V by 5 bases; bases with no gene match: 6. Germline-derived CDR1 and CDR2 are SGHTA and FQGNSA. The CDR3 is 14 amino acids. The CDR3 DNA follows: TGTGCCAGCAGCCCGCGACAGGGTTATGAAAAACTGTTTTTT. This translates into CASSPRQGYEKLFF. The complete variable domain, with remaining parts taken from reference TRBV7-2 and TRBJ1-4, reads GAGVSQSPSNKVTEKGKDVELRCDPISGHTALYWYRQSLGQGLEFLIYFQGNSAPDKSGLPSDRFSAERTGGSVSTLTIQRTQQEDSAVYLCASSPRQGYEKLFFGSGTQLSVL.

The chain employs TRBV5-1 and TRBJ2-1; 14 positions agree with TRBD2. Germline trimming cut 2 bases from V and 4 bases from J; bases unmatched to any gene: 8. Germline loops: CDR1 SGHRS, CDR2 YFSETQ. CDR3 length: 18 amino acids. In DNA form, the CDR3 reads TGCGCCAGCAGCTTTACCGGGACTAGCGGGGGAATATACAATGAGCAGTTCTTC. Its translation is CASSFTGTSGGIYNEQFF.

The genes are TRBV19 and TRBJ1-5; D not certain. V was shortened by 6 bases and J by 3 bases, with 6 bases between the two germline ends. CDR1 LNHDA and CDR2 SQIVND come from the germline V gene (reference sequence). This CDR3 spans 12 amino acids. CDR3 sequence: CASRNPNQPQHF. Written as DNA, the CDR3 is TGTGCCAGTAGGAATCCCAATCAGCCCCAGCATTTT.

This chain joins TRBV5-6 and TRBJ2-3, with D possibly TRBD2 on 5 matching bases. V was pared by 1 base and J by 7 bases, with 7 bases between. CDR1 and CDR2 from the germline V gene are SGHDT and YYEEEE. The CDR3 is made up of 12 amino acids. The CDR3 coding sequence is TGTGCCAGCAGCTTGAGAGGGAATACGCAGTATTTT. Amino acids: CASSLRGNTQYF. The entire variable domain, with the rest obtained from reference TRBV5-6 and TRBJ2-3, is as follows: DAGVTQSPTHLIKTRGQQVTLRCSPKSGHDTVSWYQQALGQGPQFIFQYYEEEERQRGNFPDRFSGHQFPNYSSELNVNALLLGDSALYLCASSLRGNTQYFGPGTRLTVL.

The chain joins TRBV14 to TRBJ2-5; D perhaps matches TRBD1 (6 bases). Germline V gene data show CDR1 as SGHDN and CDR2 as FVKESK. Trimming stripped 4 bases from V and 5 bases from J, with 11 bases between. The CDR3 has 13 residues. CDR3 amino acids: CASSRGLRETQYF. In nucleotides, the CDR3 is TGTGCCAGCAGCCGGGGGCTTAGGGAGACCCAGTACTTC.

V gene TRBV27 combines with J gene TRBJ2-7; D gene ambiguous. Trimming took off 5 bases at V and 6 bases at J, with 8 bases between the two ends. The germline V gene encodes CDR1 MNHEY and CDR2 SMNVEV (reference sequence). This CDR3 is 11 amino acids long. The CDR3 spells CASSLQGEQYF. In DNA form, the CDR3 reads TGTGCCAGCAGTCTACAAGGCGAGCAGTACTTC.

The chain carries TRBV19 and TRBJ1-3; weak D call: TRBD1 (6 bases). V gave up 4 bases and J gave up 10 bases, with 14 bases separating them. This CDR3 is 13 amino acids long. Germline V gene data show CDR1 as LNHDA and CDR2 as SQIVND (reference sequence). This CDR3 is CASSTSNRVTIYF. The CDR3 DNA reads as TGTGCCAGTAGTACCTCCAACAGGGTAACCATATATTTT. Supplemented by reference TRBV19 and TRBJ1-3, the full variable domain reads DGGITQSPKYLFRKEGQNVTLSCEQNLNHDAMYWYRQDPGQGLRLIYYSQIVNDFQKGDIAEGYSVSREKKESFPLTVTSAQKNPTAFYLCASSTSNRVTIYFGEGSWLTVV.

This rearrangement joins TRBV19 to TRBJ2-7; TRBD1 matches 8 bases. Germline CDR1 is LNHDA and CDR2 is SQIVND (reference sequence). This CDR3 comprises 15 residues. J was trimmed by 0 bases and V by 3 bases; bases with no gene match: 4. The CDR3 here is CASSMRTGSSYEQYF. CDR3 coding DNA: TGTGCCAGTAGTATGAGGACAGGGAGCTCCTACGAGCAGTACTTC.

The chain carries TRBV7-8 and TRBJ1-6; a possible D gene is TRBD1 (5 bases). Trimming stripped 1 base from V and 19 bases from J, with 20 bases between. The CDR3 has 14 residues. CDR1 and CDR2 (germline): SGHVS, FQNEAQ. CDR3 coding DNA: TGTGCCAGCAGCTTAGGGTCCGGTTCGGGGGGGTCTCACTTT. It encodes CASSLGSGSGGSHF.

The chain joins TRBV4-1 to TRBJ1-2; TRBD1 agrees at 11 bases. The CDR3 spans 15 residues. The ends lost 0 bases at V and 8 bases at J; junction bases unmatched: 5. CDR1 and CDR2 (germline): MGHRA, YSYEKL. The DNA for the CDR3 is TGCGCCAGCAGCCAAGAGGGGACAGGGGGTGGAGGCTACACCTTC. Amino acid sequence: CASSQEGTGGGGYTF.

The CDR3 DNA is TGTGCCAGCAGGCCCGGGACTAGTGGTACGCAGTATTTT. The encoded protein is CASRPGTSGTQYF. The chain uses TRBV27 and TRBJ2-3; 8 nucleotides agree with TRBD2. V lost 6 bases to trimming and J lost 8 bases; unmatched junction nucleotides: 7. Germline V CDR1 and CDR2: MNHEY, SMNVEV (reference sequence). The CDR3 is 13 amino acids.

This clone was seen only a few times. The chain uses TRBV18 and TRBJ1-1; no firm D call. The length of the CDR3 is 12 residues. Per the germline V gene, CDR1 is KGHSH and CDR2 is LQKENI. V lost 6 bases, J lost 5 bases, and 10 bases lay in between. The CDR3, as DNA: TGTGCCAGCTCCCCCTCATGGACTGAAGCTTTCTTT. It translates to CASSPSWTEAFF.

This sequence joins TRBV5-8 and TRBJ2-5; 9 nucleotides align to TRBD2. V dropped 5 bases and J dropped 2; count of bases not matched to a gene: 7. Germline V gene data show CDR1 as SGHTS and CDR2 as YDEGEE. The CDR3 runs to 15 residues. CDR3 nucleotide sequence: TGTGCCAGCAGAAGTAAGGGACTAGCACAAGAGACCCAGTACTTC. It is translated as CASRSKGLAQETQYF.

V is TRBV20-1 and J is TRBJ1-2; D is ambiguous. Germline V gives CDR1 DFQATT, CDR2 SNEGSKA (reference sequence). V was pared by 5 bases and J by 8 bases, with 12 bases between. This CDR3 contains 11 residues. CDR3 region: CSARQGEGYTF. The CDR3 DNA is TGCAGTGCTCGTCAAGGAGAAGGCTACACCTTC.

V and J are TRBV5-6 and TRBJ1-2; 7 bases line up with TRBD1. The germline V gene has CDR1 SGHDT and CDR2 YYEEEE. The CDR3 is 15 residues long. J lost 4 bases, V lost 1 base, and 7 bases had no gene match. The CDR3 spells CASSLRGRGSYGYTF. In DNA, the CDR3 is TGTGCCAGCAGCTTGAGGGGCAGGGGGAGCTATGGCTACACCTTC.

The chain employs TRBV7-2 and TRBJ1-6; no clear D gene. Germline loops: CDR1 SGHTA, CDR2 FQGNSA. The CDR3 extends over 16 amino acids. V was clipped by 5 bases and J by 7 bases, with 18 bases between them. CDR3 DNA sequence: TGTGCCAGCAGCCTAAATCGGGTGCCGAGCAATTCACCCCTCCACTTT. As protein: CASSLNRVPSNSPLHF.

The chain carries TRBV9 and TRBJ2-1; D not certain. The CDR3 length is 14 residues. The germline V and J ends were trimmed by 0 bases and 3 bases, with 7 bases remaining between them. Germline assignment: CDR1 SGDLS and CDR2 YYNGEE. The CDR3 region is CASSVEDLYNEQFF. CDR3 sequence (DNA): TGTGCCAGCAGCGTAGAGGACCTCTACAATGAGCAGTTCTTC.

The sample holds a few counts of this clone. The V gene is TRBV5-1, the J gene TRBJ1-4; D not certain. Germline CDR1 SGHRS, CDR2 YFSETQ. The CDR3 runs 14 residues. V shed 4 bases and J shed 2 bases, with 9 bases lying between them. The CDR3 sequence is CASSRQETNEKLFF. DNA for the CDR3: TGCGCCAGCAGCCGACAAGAGACTAATGAAAAACTGTTTTTT.

The V gene is TRBV7-2, the J gene TRBJ2-7; D might be TRBD2 (6 bases). From germline, CDR1 is SGHTA and CDR2 FQGNSA. V was trimmed by 2 bases and J by 5 bases, leaving 16 bases between them. The CDR3 covers 15 residues. The CDR3, as DNA: TGTGCCAGCAGCTTAAGACTAGGTTCGAGTGACGAGCAGTACTTC. Protein: CASSLRLGSSDEQYF.

The CDR3 sequence: CASSDGWGHQPQHF. DNA of the CDR3: TGTGCCAGCAGTGACGGTTGGGGACATCAGCCCCAGCATTTT. The rearrangement links TRBV6-1 to TRBJ1-5, with a weak D call TRBD1 (5 bases). The length of the CDR3 is 14 residues. Trimming left V 3 bases short and J 5 bases short, with 11 bases between. Germline CDR1 MNHNS, CDR2 SASEGT.

This clone has more than one count but fewer than ten. The chain employs TRBV10-3 and TRBJ1-1; D is possibly TRBD1 (5 bases). Germline CDR1 and CDR2: ENHRY and SYGVKD. V was pared by 4 bases and J by 5 bases, with 17 bases between. This CDR3 region has 15 residues. The CDR3 nucleotides are TGTGCCATCAGTGGACAACTGGCGGGGGGTACTGAAGCTTTCTTT. Translating it yields CAISGQLAGGTEAFF.

Relative to its sample, this clone is hyperexpanded. The CDR3 spells CASIVGVRINEAFF. CDR3 DNA sequence: TGTGCCAGCATTGTTGGGGTCCGAATCAATGAAGCTTTCTTT. The V call is TRBV2, the J call TRBJ1-1; D remains ambiguous. The CDR3 has 14 amino acids. In germline, CDR1 is SNHLY, CDR2 FYNNEI. V dropped 7 bases and J dropped 7 bases, with 19 bases sitting between them.

The DNA of the CDR3 is TGTGCCAGCAGCTTAGGCCGGGACTCCCGTGGTGGAGATACGCAGTATTTT. Protein product: CASSLGRDSRGGDTQYF. The gene calls are TRBV11-1 and TRBJ2-3; possibly TRBD2 for D (6 bases). V lost 1 base and J 5 bases, leaving 19 bases between the germline ends. The CDR3 contains 17 residues. Germline CDR1 and CDR2: SGHAT and FQDESV (reference sequence).

CDR3 in amino acids: CAWSVPGYGANVLTF. The CDR3 coding sequence is TGTGCCTGGAGTGTACCAGGGTACGGGGCCAACGTCCTGACTTTC. The chain joins TRBV30 to TRBJ2-6; the D gene is possibly TRBD1 (5 bases). V lost 0 bases and J lost 4, with 10 bases in between. In germline, CDR1 is GTSNPN, CDR2 SVGIG (reference sequence). The CDR3 has 15 amino acids.

The chain recombines TRBV7-9 with TRBJ2-7; 10 nucleotides match TRBD1. The V gene's germline CDR1 is SEHNR and CDR2 FQNEAQ (reference sequence). CDR3 size: 15 residues. J was trimmed by 3 bases and V by 7 bases; bases with no gene match: 9. As DNA, the CDR3 is TGTGCCAGCACCCTGACACGGACAGGGGGCTACGAGCAGTACTTC. This sequence encodes CASTLTRTGGYEQYF.

In its sample, this clone was seen a few times. This chain links TRBV6-5 with TRBJ1-5, with 10 bases identical to TRBD1. The V gene end was trimmed by 5 bases and the J gene end by 9 bases; junction bases not matched to a gene: 7. CDR1 is MNHEY, CDR2 SVGAGI, per germline. CDR3 length: 14 amino acids. In DNA form, the CDR3 reads TGTGCCAGCAGTGCGGGACAGGGGAGTATGCCCCAGCATTTT. Translated: CASSAGQGSMPQHF.